This TCR beta chain was retrieved from a study of response to subunit inactivated influenza vaccine. Study results and limitations: With each seasonal influenza vaccination, the authors suggested, few new T cells are recruited.

V shed 5 bases and J 12 bases; nucleotides not matched to a gene: 16. The germline CDR1 and CDR2 sequences are SQVTM and ANQGSEA. CDR3 length: 14 residues. This clonotype was detected a few times. Antigen: not known. TCRdb independently ran MiXCR on the RT-PCR reads; one entry per CDR3 protein. The sample records hundreds of thousands of distinct CDR3 sequences, 15% to 17% being singletons. Specimen: PBMCs from blood, collected roughly 12 days after vaccination. The TCR was taken from a man in his forties or fifties who received an inactivated influenza vaccine. V usage is TRBV29-1 and J usage is TRBJ2-1; 7 bases agree with TRBD2. CDR3 nucleotide sequence: TGCAGCGTTACCCCGGTCGATGCGGGGGTGGGGCAGTTCTTC. Protein sequence: CSVTPVDAGVGQFF.